This TCR beta chain comes out of a study of blood T cell repertoires in COVID-19. Study information: The United States, Italy and Spain provided the acute and convalescent COVID-19 samples. The cDNA or gDNA used as material had been derived from T cells, B-cell-depleted T cells, or PBMCs.

V lost 4 bases and J lost 4; bases outside the gene matches: 11. The CDR3 sequence is 16 residues long. Germline V gene data show CDR1 as PRHDT and CDR2 as FYEKMQ (reference sequence). Participants came from under 30 US areas, aged roughly 18 to 89 years. Original data processing: Amplification with reference gene primers provided the estimates of nucleated cell counts. TCRdb's table, derived via immunoSEQ multiplex PCR, lists solely in-frame clones and lacks some. Clonal size and the V and J genes are those of that table, whereas D and trimming came from the DNA. The data contain 350,000 to 450,000 clones, about nine tenths of them singletons.

Sequenced sample: PBMCs or T cells enriched from blood (not recorded which). The TCR comes from a woman aged 35 to 49 who had been exposed to COVID-19. J is TRBJ2-7 and V is TRBV13; 9 bases fit TRBD1. This CDR3 is CASSSEPGTGLYEQYF. The CDR3 region has the DNA TGTGCCAGCAGCTCTGAACCCGGGACAGGGCTTTACGAGCAGTACTTC.